Below are 21 T cell receptor beta chains sequenced from a single sample in a study of T-cell reconstitution after alpha-beta-depleted transplantation in children (dated by TCRdb to 2016 to 2018). Library prep was done by PCR. The sequencer was an Illumina HiSeq 2500. TCR libraries were prepared with molecular barcoding, using unique molecular identifiers to normalize TCRbeta repertoire quantification. Using fastp at Q25 and MiXCR, TCRdb reprocessed the public reads and kept productive beta chains. CDR3 protein sequences are deduplicated, and each keeps its most common genes and DNA. The sample table lists hundreds of thousands of distinct CDR3 sequences, around a sixth of them with a count of one. The ten largest clones add up to 1.1% of the sample. Here the sequenced sample was PBMCs from the stem cell graft donor, taken from the stem cell graft. The receptors shown here come from a human donor who donated a stem cell graft to a child with acute myeloid leukemia.

The table lists this clonotype with many counts. This chain links TRBV7-2 with TRBJ1-2; 8 bases agree with TRBD1. The CDR3 contains 15 residues. Unmatched junction bases numbered 5, after V lost 3 bases and J lost 2 bases. Germline CDR1 reads SGHTA; CDR2 reads FQGNSA. The CDR3 DNA reads TGTGCCAGCAGCTTCGGGACAGGATGGAACTATGGCTACACCTTC. It codes for CASSFGTGWNYGYTF.

This clonotype has a handful of counts. This chain uses TRBV7-9 with TRBJ2-7; D unresolved. Trimming removed 0 bases from V and 4 bases from J, with 10 bases in between. Germline loops: CDR1 SEHNR, CDR2 FQNEAQ (reference sequence). The length of the CDR3 is 14 residues. Written as DNA, the CDR3 is TGTGCCAGCAGCTTAGCCGCGGTACAATACGAGCAGTACTTC. The encoded protein is CASSLAAVQYEQYF.

This clonotype was observed at least ten times. The chain joins TRBV7-2 to TRBJ1-6; 9 nucleotides match TRBD1. Trimming took 5 bases from V and 7 from J; bases not matched to a gene: 6. The CDR3 totals 15 residues. In germline, CDR1 is SGHTA, CDR2 FQGNSA. CDR3 bases: TGTGCCAGCAGCCCTAATGGACAGGGGAATTCACCCCTCCACTTT. The encoded protein is CASSPNGQGNSPLHF. Based on the CDR3 plus reference TRBV7-2 and TRBJ1-6, the full variable domain is GAGVSQSPSNKVTEKGKDVELRCDPISGHTALYWYRQSLGQGLEFLIYFQGNSAPDKSGLPSDRFSAERTGGSVSTLTIQRTQQEDSAVYLCASSPNGQGNSPLHFGNGTRLTVT.

The V and J genes are TRBV6-1 and TRBJ2-4; 8 nucleotides match TRBD1. CDR1 is MNHNS and CDR2 is SASEGT in the germline V gene. The CDR3 runs to 15 residues. V lost 6 bases and J lost 9; bases outside the gene matches: 13. The CDR3 DNA follows: TGTGCCAGCAGCCTACAGGGGGGCCGTAGAGGCATTCAGTACTTC. As protein: CASSLQGGRRGIQYF.

This clonotype was recorded at least ten times. The CDR3 DNA reads TGTGCCAGTGGACGGAACTCTGGGGCCAACGTCCTGACTTTC. This sequence encodes CASGRNSGANVLTF. The chain joins TRBV7-2 to TRBJ2-6; D uncertain. Trimming removed 9 bases from V and 0 bases from J, with 9 bases in between. The CDR3 extends over 14 amino acids. Germline CDR1 is SGHTA and CDR2 is FQGNSA.

This clonotype was counted at least ten times. The chain uses TRBV20-1 and TRBJ2-7; D is ambiguous. The germline V gene has CDR1 DFQATT and CDR2 SNEGSKA (reference sequence). V lost 0 bases, J lost 0 bases, and 6 bases lay in between. CDR3 size: 13 residues. CDR3 protein: CSAREKDSYEQYV. CDR3 bases: TGCAGTGCTAGAGAGAAAGACTCCTACGAGCAGTACGTC.

This clonotype has a count of ten or more. This chain links TRBV20-1 with TRBJ1-2; D call uncertain. The CDR3 sequence is 15 residues long. Germline-derived CDR1 and CDR2 are DFQATT and SNEGSKA (reference sequence). The V end lost 3 bases, the J end lost 4 bases, and 18 bases lay between the germline ends. The CDR3 sequence: CSASNPAHSTYGYTF. The CDR3 nucleotides read TGCAGTGCTAGTAACCCGGCCCATTCGACCTATGGCTACACCTTC.

The chain has TRBV3-1 and TRBJ1-5; weak D call: TRBD1 (5 bases). This CDR3 region has 14 residues. Germline lookup yields CDR1 LGHDT and CDR2 YNNKEL (reference sequence). Trimming left V 1 base short and J 5 bases short, with 9 bases between. CDR3: CASSQGSRDQPQHF. As DNA, the CDR3 is TGTGCCAGCAGCCAAGGGAGCAGGGATCAGCCCCAGCATTTT.

This clonotype was counted many times. The V and J genes are TRBV20-1 and TRBJ2-7, with D possibly being TRBD1 (6 bases). V lost 4 bases and J lost 0, with 13 bases in between. CDR1 and CDR2 from the germline V gene are DFQATT and SNEGSKA (reference sequence). This CDR3 comprises 14 residues. The CDR3, as DNA: TGCAGTGCTAATCAGGACAGAAGCTCCTACGAGCAGTACTTC. Translating gives CSANQDRSSYEQYF.

In this sample, this clonotype turned up many times. This chain joins TRBV20-1 and TRBJ2-7; D may be TRBD1 (6 bases). V shed 0 bases and J shed 4 bases, with 13 bases lying between them. This CDR3 is 14 amino acids long. CDR1 DFQATT and CDR2 SNEGSKA come from the germline V gene (reference sequence). This CDR3 is CSARDLRGRYEQYV. The CDR3 nucleotides are TGCAGTGCTAGAGATCTCAGGGGTCGTTACGAGCAGTACGTC.

V gene TRBV11-2 combines with J gene TRBJ1-1; D is perhaps TRBD1 (5 bases). Deletions cut 3 bases from V and 4 bases from J, with 24 bases between. The CDR3 spans 18 residues. Looked up from germline, CDR1 is SGHAT and CDR2 is FQNNGV. The CDR3 nucleotides are TGTGCCAGCAGCTTGGGTTGGAGGGACGTTATTCCGGGCACTGAAGCTTTCTTT. It translates to CASSLGWRDVIPGTEAFF.

This clonotype turned up a few times. CDR3 loop: CASKARTGPTDTQYF. CDR3 sequence (DNA): TGTGCCAGCAAGGCGCGGACAGGTCCCACAGATACGCAGTATTTT. V gene TRBV12-3 or TRBV12-4 combines with J gene TRBJ2-3, with 7 bases identical to TRBD1. The CDR3 consists of 15 residues. V dropped 7 bases and J dropped 2; count of bases not matched to a gene: 9.

The sample holds many counts of this clonotype. The J gene is TRBJ1-5, the V gene TRBV5-6, with no clear D. Germline V gene data show CDR1 as SGHDT and CDR2 as YYEEEE. CDR3 length: 14 amino acids. Trimming shortened V by 3 bases and J by 0 bases, and 7 bases separated the two germline ends. CDR3 nucleotides: TGTGCCAGCAGCTCCTGGACTAGCAATCAGCCCCAGCATTTT. Its translation is CASSSWTSNQPQHF.

Many counts were recorded for this clonotype. This chain uses TRBV7-2 with TRBJ2-5, with 9 bases fitting TRBD1. From germline, CDR1 is SGHTA and CDR2 FQGNSA. CDR3 length equals 15 residues. J gave up 5 bases and V 0 bases, and 4 bases lay outside the gene matches. In DNA form, the CDR3 reads TGTGCCAGCAGCTTAGCGACAGGGGGTCTGGAGACCCAGTACTTC. Residues: CASSLATGGLETQYF.

This clonotype has ten or more counts. The J gene is TRBJ1-1, the V gene TRBV20-1, with 8 bases matching TRBD1. The CDR3 length is 14 residues. Trimming took 4 bases from V and 1 from J; bases not matched to a gene: 5. Germline V gives CDR1 DFQATT, CDR2 SNEGSKA (reference sequence). For the CDR3, the DNA is TGCAGTGCTACCAGACAGGGGAGGAACACTGAAGCTTTCTTT. Amino acids: CSATRQGRNTEAFF.

This clonotype has only a few counts. The V call is TRBV7-2, the J call TRBJ1-1; possibly TRBD1 for D (5 bases). Trimming removed 1 base from V and 0 bases from J, with 9 bases in between. This CDR3 contains 15 residues. Germline values: CDR1 SGHTA, CDR2 FQGNSA. This chain's CDR3 is CASSLGRQMNTEAFF. For the CDR3, the DNA is TGTGCCAGCAGCTTAGGAAGACAGATGAACACTGAAGCTTTCTTT. Drawing the rest from reference TRBV7-2 and TRBJ1-1, the complete variable domain is GAGVSQSPSNKVTEKGKDVELRCDPISGHTALYWYRQSLGQGLEFLIYFQGNSAPDKSGLPSDRFSAERTGGSVSTLTIQRTQQEDSAVYLCASSLGRQMNTEAFFGQGTRLTVV.

This clonotype has at least ten counts. The CDR3 sequence is CASSPQTSSEQFF. CDR3 sequence (DNA): TGTGCCAGCAGTCCCCAGACGAGCAGTGAGCAGTTCTTC. The genes are TRBV12-3 or TRBV12-4 and TRBJ2-1; the D is unclear. The CDR3 is 13 residues long. Trimming left V 5 bases short and J 9 bases short, with 14 bases between.

In its sample, this clonotype was seen many times. The chain couples TRBV20-1 to TRBJ2-7, with TRBD1 matching over 7 bases. The V gene's germline CDR1 is DFQATT and CDR2 SNEGSKA (reference sequence). The CDR3 length is 14 residues. Germline trimming cut 1 base from V and 4 bases from J; bases unmatched to any gene: 7. The DNA of the CDR3 is TGCAGTGCTAGAGGGGCAGGGGGATGGTACGAGCAGTACTTC. Protein: CSARGAGGWYEQYF.

This clonotype occurred a few times. The chain employs TRBV28 and TRBJ1-1, with TRBD1 matching 9 bases. Trimming removed 8 bases from V and 1 base from J; junction bases left unmatched: 5. In germline, CDR1 is MDHEN, CDR2 SYDVKM. This CDR3 is 14 amino acids long. The CDR3 sequence: CASEEQGANTEAFF. The CDR3 nucleotides are TGTGCCAGCGAAGAACAGGGGGCGAACACTGAAGCTTTCTTT.

This clonotype was recorded at least ten times. V and J are TRBV20-1 and TRBJ1-2; D uncertain. The ends were cut back, 0 bases at V and 4 bases at J, with 6 bases in the middle. The germline CDR1 and CDR2 sequences are DFQATT and SNEGSKA (reference sequence). This CDR3 comprises 12 residues. In DNA, the CDR3 is TGCAGTGCTAGAGATGTCCCCTATGGCTACACCTTC. Translated, it gives CSARDVPYGYTF.

The rearrangement joins TRBV20-1 to TRBJ1-5; D gene ambiguous. V was pared by 4 bases and J by 7 bases, with 17 bases between. Germline V gene lookup returns CDR1 DFQATT and CDR2 SNEGSKA (reference sequence). There are 14 residues in the CDR3. The CDR3 nucleotides are TGCAGTGCTATCAAGGAGGGATCGGGCCAGCCCCAGCATTTT. This translates into CSAIKEGSGQPQHF.